Presented here are 18 T cell receptor beta chains from one specimen sequenced in a study of shared clonotypes between healthy human individuals. CD8 cells regarded as naive lacked CD45RO, were positively chosen for CCR7, and omitted terminally differentiated effector memory CD45RA+ cells. Repertoires were generated with immunoSEQ multiplex PCR, while TCRdb's copy carries only in-frame clones and drops some. The sample contains around 2,100,000 clones, approximately 95% of which appear only once. The specimen was naive CD8+ T cells sorted from blood. These receptors all stem from a man aged 18 to 29 in good health.

With regard to this clone: Distinct nucleotide sequences in the sample also encode this CDR3. This chain connects TRBV5-6 to TRBJ2-5; TRBD2 matches 10 bases. V gave up 4 bases and J gave up 5 bases; unmatched junction bases: 14. The germline CDR1 and CDR2 sequences are SGHDT and YYEEEE. The CDR3 consists of 17 residues. CDR3 DNA sequence: TGTGCCAGCAGCCCTGAGGGGAGCGGGGGGGCCCGGGAGACCCAGTACTTC. This encodes CASSPEGSGGARETQYF.

This chain joins TRBV7-9 and TRBJ2-7; D may match TRBD1 or TRBD2 (6 bases each). V lost 3 bases and J lost 6, with 12 bases in between. The germline CDR1 and CDR2 sequences are SEHNR and FQNEAQ (reference sequence). This CDR3 has 13 residues. The CDR3 sequence is CASSFGGGPEQYF. The CDR3 region has the DNA TGTGCCAGCAGCTTTGGAGGGGGGCCCGAGCAGTACTTC.

The V gene is TRBV7-2, the J gene TRBJ2-5, with 10 bases aligning to TRBD2. Germline V lookup: CDR1 SGHTA, CDR2 FQGNSA. The CDR3 sequence is 15 residues long. The V gene end was trimmed by 1 base and the J gene end by 4 bases; junction bases not matched to a gene: 3. The CDR3 DNA sequence: TGTGCCAGCAGCTTAGGACTAGCGGGCCTAGAGACCCAGTACTTC. Translation: CASSLGLAGLETQYF.

The rearrangement uses TRBV5-4 and TRBJ1-6, with D hard to call. V was clipped by 4 bases and J by 0 bases, with 11 bases between them. The CDR3 extends over 16 amino acids. Germline assignment: CDR1 SGHNT and CDR2 YYREEE (reference sequence). CDR3 nucleotide sequence: TGTGCCAGCAGCCTGGGCCCCAGCTCCTATAATTCACCCCTCCACTTT. It translates to CASSLGPSSYNSPLHF.

The rearrangement links TRBV6-5 to TRBJ1-1; D unresolved. V was cut by 2 bases and J by 6 bases, with 13 bases left in between. The CDR3 consists of 14 residues. In germline, CDR1 is MNHEY, CDR2 SVGAGI. CDR3 residues: CASSYGDPKSEAFF. The CDR3 DNA follows: TGTGCCAGCAGTTACGGTGACCCAAAGTCTGAAGCTTTCTTT.

A note on this clone: Other DNA sequences in the same sample also yield this CDR3. The chain links TRBV4-3 to TRBJ2-5; D is perhaps TRBD1 (7 bases). Germline lookup yields CDR1 LGHNA and CDR2 YSLEER. Trimming took off 5 bases at V and 5 bases at J, with 18 bases between the two ends. The CDR3 is 15 residues long. The CDR3 here is CASSSRQGGEETQYF. The CDR3, as DNA: TGCGCCAGCAGCTCGCGACAGGGCGGGGAGGAGACCCAGTACTTC.

The chain is built from TRBV27 and TRBJ2-1, with 16 positions matching TRBD2. Germline V gives CDR1 MNHEY, CDR2 SMNVEV (reference sequence). This CDR3 contains 18 residues. V lost 6 bases and J lost 1; bases outside the gene matches: 6. This CDR3 reads CASSRGGLAGGSYNEQFF. As DNA, the CDR3 is TGTGCCAGCAGCCGGGGGGGACTAGCGGGAGGGTCCTACAATGAGCAGTTCTTC.

The rearrangement links TRBV30 to TRBJ2-7, with D perhaps matching TRBD1 (5 bases). The CDR3 covers 14 residues. CDR1 is GTSNPN and CDR2 is SVGIG in the germline V gene (reference sequence). The V end lost 7 bases, the J end lost 3 bases, and 19 bases lay between the germline ends. The DNA for the CDR3 is TGTGCCTACACATCAGGGCAGGGCTACTACGAGCAGTACTTC. This encodes CAYTSGQGYYEQYF. Looking up the rest from reference TRBV30 and TRBJ2-7 gives the full variable domain: SQTIHQWPATLVQPVGSPLSLECTVEGTSNPNLYWYRQAAGRGLQLLFYSVGIGQISSEVPQNLSASRPQDRQFILSSKKLLLSDSGFYLCAYTSGQGYYEQYFGPGTRLTVT.

The V gene is TRBV9, the J gene TRBJ2-7, with TRBD1 matching over 9 bases. V lost 2 bases, J lost 3 bases, and 6 bases stayed unmatched. The CDR3 spans 15 residues. Germline CDR1 SGDLS, CDR2 YYNGEE. This CDR3 is CASSVGTGIIYEQYF. In DNA, the CDR3 is TGTGCCAGCAGCGTCGGGACAGGGATAATCTACGAGCAGTACTTC.

This clone occurred many times. The chain has TRBV19 and TRBJ2-3; 11 bases agree with TRBD2. The germline V gene encodes CDR1 LNHDA and CDR2 SQIVND (reference sequence). V was pared by 10 bases and J by 5 bases, with 23 bases of the junction left unmatched. The CDR3 has 19 residues. For the CDR3, the DNA is TGTGCCACCGCGACGGGGCTAGCGGGAGGCCCGGGGTTGGAAGATACGCAGTATTTT. Translation gives CATATGLAGGPGLEDTQYF.

This clone was counted once. The chain recombines TRBV29-1 with TRBJ1-2; D remains unclear. CDR3 size: 13 residues. V was shortened by 6 bases and J by 0 bases, with 11 bases between the two germline ends. Germline values: CDR1 SQVTM, CDR2 ANQGSEA. Here the CDR3 DNA reads TGCAGCGTCCCGGGCCAGTCTAACTATGGCTACACCTTC. This gives the protein CSVPGQSNYGYTF.

The V and J genes are TRBV6-6 and TRBJ2-7; 13 bases align to TRBD2. Germline V CDR1 and CDR2: MNHNY, SVGAGI (reference sequence). This CDR3 is built from 16 residues. V was clipped by 5 bases and J by 2 bases; unmatched bases: 6. CDR3 nucleotide sequence: TGTGCCAGCAGTCCCCGGACTAGCGGGAGCCCCTACGAGCAGTACTTC. Its translation is CASSPRTSGSPYEQYF.

V is TRBV7-8 and J is TRBJ2-7; 7 nucleotides align to TRBD2. This CDR3 spans 15 amino acids. CDR1 and CDR2 (germline): SGHVS, FQNEAQ. The ends lost 5 bases at V and 0 bases at J; junction bases unmatched: 7. This CDR3 reads CASSVSGQSSYEQYF. Written as DNA, the CDR3 is TGTGCCAGCAGCGTTAGCGGGCAAAGCTCCTACGAGCAGTACTTC.

This chain joins TRBV7-9 and TRBJ2-2, with TRBD1 identical over 9 bases. CDR3 length: 17 amino acids. Germline V gene data show CDR1 as SEHNR and CDR2 as FQNEAQ (reference sequence). With V trimmed by 3 bases and J by 4 bases, 9 bases remained unmatched. CDR3 region: CASSLPGTGTSTGELFF. In DNA form, the CDR3 reads TGTGCCAGCAGCTTGCCCGGGACAGGGACAAGCACCGGGGAGCTGTTTTTT.

The count of this clone is one. Additional DNA sequences in this sample encode the identical CDR3. The chain employs TRBV5-4 and TRBJ2-7; D is uncertain. Germline CDR1 reads SGHNT; CDR2 reads YYREEE (reference sequence). V lost 0 bases, J lost 7 bases, and 5 bases lay in between. The CDR3 has 11 residues. The CDR3 is CASSLGTEQYF. CDR3 sequence (DNA): TGTGCCAGCAGCTTGGGTACTGAGCAGTACTTC.

Regarding this clone: The sample carries other DNA sequences with the same CDR3. The chain carries TRBV28 and TRBJ1-1; D uncertain. CDR3 length: 13 amino acids. Trimming took off 2 bases at V and 5 bases at J, with 9 bases between the two ends. Germline values: CDR1 MDHEN, CDR2 SYDVKM. The CDR3 loop is CASSLGLGTEAFF. CDR3 bases: TGTGCCAGCAGTTTAGGACTCGGGACTGAAGCTTTCTTT.

This CDR3 reads CASSLGPGTPGPQHF. In DNA form, the CDR3 reads TGTGCCAGCAGCTTAGGGCCCGGGACCCCAGGGCCCCAGCATTTT. The chain employs TRBV7-6 and TRBJ1-5, with D possibly matching TRBD1 (5 bases). The V end was cut by 1 base, the J end by 9 bases, with 16 bases between. The germline gives CDR1 SGHVS, CDR2 FNYEAQ. The CDR3 totals 15 residues.

The chain uses TRBV7-9 and TRBJ2-1, with D possibly being TRBD2 (5 bases). The CDR3 is 14 residues long. Germline CDR1 reads SEHNR; CDR2 reads FQNEAQ (reference sequence). V was cut by 5 bases and J by 2 bases, with 10 bases left in between. As DNA, the CDR3 is TGTGCCAGCAGCACCCGGACTGCCTACAATGAGCAGTTCTTC. It is translated as CASSTRTAYNEQFF.